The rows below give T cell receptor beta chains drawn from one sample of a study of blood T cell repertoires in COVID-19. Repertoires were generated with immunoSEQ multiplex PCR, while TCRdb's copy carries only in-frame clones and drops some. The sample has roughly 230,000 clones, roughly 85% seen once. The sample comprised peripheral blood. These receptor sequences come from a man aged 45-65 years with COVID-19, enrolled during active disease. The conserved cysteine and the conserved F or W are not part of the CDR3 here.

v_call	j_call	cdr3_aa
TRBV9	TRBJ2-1	ASTGASVSYNEQF
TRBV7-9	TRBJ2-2	ASSFTVNTGELF
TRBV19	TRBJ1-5	ASSIVADNQPQH
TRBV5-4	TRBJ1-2	ASSSNRGDYGYT
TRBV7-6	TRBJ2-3	ASSLTATDTQY
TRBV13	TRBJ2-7	ASSGESSYEQY
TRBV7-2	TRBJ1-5	ASSLRTGAIQPQH
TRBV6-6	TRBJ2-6	ASSSGANVLT
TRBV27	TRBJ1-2	ASRRTGNNYGYT
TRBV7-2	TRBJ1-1	ASRPLQARSEAF
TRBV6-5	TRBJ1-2	ASSYRGYGYT
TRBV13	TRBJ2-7	ASSFLGGPI
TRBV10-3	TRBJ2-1	AISEQGRLIYNEQF
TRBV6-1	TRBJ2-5	ASSEHRETQY
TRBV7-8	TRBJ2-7	ASAIASGVQYEQY
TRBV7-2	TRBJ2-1	ASNRVDYNEQF
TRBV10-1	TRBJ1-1	ASREQGDTEAF
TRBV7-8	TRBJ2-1	ASSPTAVGWVDNEQF
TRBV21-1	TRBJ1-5	ASSKGAGRVFCNQPQH
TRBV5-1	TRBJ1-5	ASSLAGYQPQH
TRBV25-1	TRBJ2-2	ASKKQGGKGELF
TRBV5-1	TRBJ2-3	ASSLGGTVTDTQY
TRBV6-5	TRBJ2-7	ASSTTGNYEQY
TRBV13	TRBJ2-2	ASRVAGRSGGELF
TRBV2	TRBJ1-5	ASSELSGNQPQH
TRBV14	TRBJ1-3	ASSRGHESSGNTIY
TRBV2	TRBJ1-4	ASRDARGNEKLF
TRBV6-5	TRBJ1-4	ASSRQGEDEKLF
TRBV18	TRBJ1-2	ASSPEGQPSDYGYT
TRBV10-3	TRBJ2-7	AILAGGSYEQY
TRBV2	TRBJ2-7	ASREIMRGGAGEQY
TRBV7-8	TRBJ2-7	ASSPDRALSYEQY
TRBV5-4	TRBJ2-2	ASTPFLSDTGELF
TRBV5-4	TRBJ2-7	ASSPRTSGIYEQY
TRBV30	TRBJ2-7	AWTPGGAEQY
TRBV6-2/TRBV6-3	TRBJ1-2	ASSYTLLGQIYGYT
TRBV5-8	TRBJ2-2	ASSPKQGAGTGELF
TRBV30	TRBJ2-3	AWRTSGGTDTQY
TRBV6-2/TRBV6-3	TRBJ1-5	ASSRGQASQPQH
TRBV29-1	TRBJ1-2	SVKTGAVGYT
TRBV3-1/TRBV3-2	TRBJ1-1	ASSQGARTEAF
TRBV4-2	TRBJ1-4	ASSTTGGGEKLF
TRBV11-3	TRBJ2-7	ASSPTGRGDEQY
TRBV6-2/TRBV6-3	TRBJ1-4	ASSYVTAVNEKLF
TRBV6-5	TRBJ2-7	ASRDDRGSHLWY
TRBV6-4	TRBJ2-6	ASSERGTGANVLT
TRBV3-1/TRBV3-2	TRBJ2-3	ASTRAALSDTQY
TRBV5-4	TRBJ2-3	ASSFSSGVKDTQY
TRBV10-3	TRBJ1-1	AIRAGTGVDTEAF
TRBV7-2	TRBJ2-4	ASSLASPLAKNIQY
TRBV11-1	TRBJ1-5	ASSLGRGSNQPQH
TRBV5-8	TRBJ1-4	ASSLKTGGVNEKLF
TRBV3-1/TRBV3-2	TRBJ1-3	ASSHRGGVSGNTIY
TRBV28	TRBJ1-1	ASRPQGVNTEAF
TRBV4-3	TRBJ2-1	ASSQAVASFEQF
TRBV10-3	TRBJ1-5	AISPASNQPQH
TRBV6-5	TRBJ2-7	ASNLAGGIYEQY
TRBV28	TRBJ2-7	ASSWTGFNEQY
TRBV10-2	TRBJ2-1	ASRQGPYNEQF
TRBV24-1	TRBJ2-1	ATSDLGTSGGTEQF